This T cell receptor beta chain was recovered during a study of T-cell memory formation after mild COVID-19 (dated by TCRdb to about 2021). Study-wide context: Most TCR sequence clusters were specific to one of the two donors. In two donors, T-cell clones that expanded and contracted after mild COVID-19 were followed by sequencing TCRalpha and TCRbeta repertoires longitudinally. Two young, previously healthy adult volunteers, one female and one male, were included in the cohort. The study at large found these results: Some responding clones were detected in pre-infection memory, suggesting pre-existing cross-reactive memory T cells joined the SARS-CoV-2 response. From day 15 to 85, contracting clones showed balanced CD4/CD8 phenotypes, whereas a second wave of clones that expanded from day 15 to 37 leaned towards CD4+. Contracting CD4+ clones were found mainly in CM and EM memory subsets, while CD8+ clones were enriched in EMRA. The study included only two mild cases, and larger cohorts that include severe cases with pre-infection samples were judged to be necessary. Whether the second-wave clones peaking on day 37 were SARS-CoV-2 specific was not confirmed.

The sequencer listed for this sample is Illumina NovaSeq 6000. TCRalpha and TCRbeta cDNA libraries were built by 5'RACE with constant-segment primers, adding sample barcodes and unique molecular identifiers. RNA was extracted from every sample with Trizol reagent. Libraries were amplified in two PCR steps, with a second sample barcode and Illumina TruSeq adapters added in the second step. The libraries were sequenced on an Illumina NovaSeq using 2 x 150 bp paired-end reads. As for how the authors treated the data: Demultiplexing of reads and collapsing into UMI-guided consensus sequences were performed with migec v1.2.7. Using mixcr v2.1.11, the UMI consensuses were aligned to TRA and TRB V and J templates and assembled into clonotypes. A clonotype was counted as expanded or contracted only if both edgeR and NoisET called the change significant, with noise models trained on biological replicates. For edgeR calls, the thresholds were a false discovery rate-adjusted p below 0.01 and a log2 fold-change of 1. As an exploratory analysis of dynamics, max-normalized trajectories of the 1000 most abundant clonotypes were examined with PCA combined with hierarchical clustering. Each responding clone was given a CD4 or CD8 phenotype based on the CD4+ and CD8+ repertoires, which had been sequenced separately. TCRdb took the public reads, trimmed them with fastp at Q25, ran MiXCR for clone calling and kept in-frame beta chains. Rows with a matching CDR3 protein are joined into one entry that keeps the most common DNA and genes. The V and J calls and clone size come from TCRdb's table, not from the authors' own analysis. The sample records roughly 300,000 distinct CDR3 sequences, roughly an eighth of which are singletons. 20% to 25% of the sample is taken by the ten largest.

Ficoll-Paque density gradient centrifugation was the method used to isolate PBMCs. Details on this clonotype: Its specific antigen is unknown. Within one base of it there is no much larger clone, and no base qualities were kept.

Sequenced: PBMCs or a T cell subset sorted from them (not recorded which). The origin of this receptor is a man younger than 30 who had mild COVID-19 (a few samples of this study predate the infection). The sample titles of this study are shuffled in the database, so cell type and time point are left out; the donor was told from shared clones.

The CDR3 protein: CASSLMSTGAGEKLFF. At the DNA level, the sequence is TGTGCCAGCAGCTTAATGAGCACAGGGGCCGGTGAAAAACTGTTTTTT. The chain uses TRBV7-2 and TRBJ1-4; 7 middle bases align to TRBD1. From the cysteine through the phenylalanine, the CDR3 covers 16 amino acids. The kept DNA is CDR3 alone, 48 bases in frame from the first base. Sequences SGHTA (CDR1) and FQGNSA (CDR2) are obtained from the germline V gene. The germline V and J ends show losses of 2 bases and 7 bases respectively, and no gene match explains 10 bases of the junction. Where the CDR3 stops, the reference TRBV7-2 and TRBJ1-4 genes take over; the full variable domain is GAGVSQSPSNKVTEKGKDVELRCDPISGHTALYWYRQSLGQGLEFLIYFQGNSAPDKSGLPSDRFSAERTGGSVSTLTIQRTQQEDSAVYLCASSLMSTGAGEKLFFGSGTQLSVL.